Listed below are T cell receptor beta chains from one sample, sequenced in a study of blood T cell repertoires in COVID-19. The table came from immunoSEQ multiplex PCR; TCRdb's copy has only in-frame clones and leaves some out. The sample holds approximately 32,000 clones, 70% to 90% seen once. Sequences were obtained from peripheral blood. The receptors stem from a woman in her 70s with active COVID-19. Both conserved end residues are trimmed from each CDR3.

v_call | cdr3_aa
TRBV11-2 | ASSPIQGAGANVLT
TRBV11-2 | ASSFEGTGVYEQY
TRBV5-1 | ASSLESGGDVTDTQY
TRBV27 | ASSLRGSPFPKNIQY
TRBV28 | ASRLNSGTRNEKLF
TRBV9 | ASSARGGETQY
TRBV5-1 | ASSPSGGVEKLF
TRBV7-8 | ASSLVWDRTAYEQY
TRBV28 | ASTSGAGNSPLH
TRBV9 | ASSVEQGGSYNEQF
TRBV27 | ASMEGTGSSYEQY
TRBV7-2 | ASSFGGLGYGYT
TRBV2 | ASSEGRDRQQY
TRBV4-1 | ASSQEPGNTEAF
TRBV2 | ASSPGIYNEQF
TRBV7-9 | ASSTARAVVKDTQY
TRBV5-5 | ASSLEGTLSYEQY
TRBV5-4 | ASRQTGVYGYT
TRBV5-1 | ASSFGFAPYEQY
TRBV19 | ASSITGTPQETQY
TRBV11-3 | ASSSRSSNEQF
TRBV4-2 | ASSPPGAYSYEQY